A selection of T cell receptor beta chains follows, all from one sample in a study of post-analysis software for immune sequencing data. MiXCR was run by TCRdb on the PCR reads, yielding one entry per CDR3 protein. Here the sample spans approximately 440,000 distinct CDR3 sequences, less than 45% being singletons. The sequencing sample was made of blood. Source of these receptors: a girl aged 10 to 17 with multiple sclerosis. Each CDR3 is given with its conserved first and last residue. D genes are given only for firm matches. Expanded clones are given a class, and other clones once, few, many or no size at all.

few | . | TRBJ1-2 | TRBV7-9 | CASSSAFQGSGYTF | TGTGCCAGCAGCTCAGCGTTTCAGGGGAGTGGCTACACCTTC
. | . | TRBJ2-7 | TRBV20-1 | CSASPSQYF | TGCAGTGCTAGTCCGTCACAGTACTTC
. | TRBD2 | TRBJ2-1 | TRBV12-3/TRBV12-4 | CASSTVSSGYNEQFF | TGTGCCAGCAGCACAGTCTCTAGCGGTTACAATGAGCAGTTCTTC
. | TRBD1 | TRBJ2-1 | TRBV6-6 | CASSDRAGGQFF | TGTGCCAGCAGTGACAGGGCAGGGGGGCAGTTCTTC
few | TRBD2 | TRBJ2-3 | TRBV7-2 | CASSDKQREGATQYF | TGTGCCAGCAGCGACAAACAGCGGGAGGGCGCTACGCAGTATTTT
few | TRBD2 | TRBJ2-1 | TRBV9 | CASSVKLADSYNEQFF | TGTGCCAGCAGCGTGAAACTAGCGGACTCCTACAATGAGCAGTTCTTC
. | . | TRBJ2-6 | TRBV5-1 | CASRGTASGANVLTF | TGCGCCAGCCGGGGGACAGCCTCTGGGGCCAACGTCCTGACTTTC
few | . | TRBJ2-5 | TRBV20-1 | CSARAPEGEETQYF | TGCAGTGCTAGAGCCCCCGAAGGGGAGGAGACCCAGTACTTC
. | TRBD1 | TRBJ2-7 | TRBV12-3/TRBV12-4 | CASTRDRTSYEQYF | TGTGCCAGCACCCGGGACAGAACGTCCTACGAGCAGTACTTC
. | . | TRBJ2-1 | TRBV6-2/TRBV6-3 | CASTTRQGSYNEQFF | TGTGCCAGCACTACCCGCCAGGGATCATACAATGAGCAGTTCTTC
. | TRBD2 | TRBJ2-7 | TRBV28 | CASTLRGTSGSKYEQYF | TGTGCCAGCACCTTACGGGGAACTAGCGGGAGTAAGTACGAGCAGTACTTC
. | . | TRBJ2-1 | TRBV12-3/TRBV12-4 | CASSWLRGVEQFF | TGTGCCAGCAGCTGGTTAAGGGGGGTTGAGCAGTTCTTC
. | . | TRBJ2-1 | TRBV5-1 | CASSLYSSHNEQFF | TGCGCCAGCAGCTTGTACAGCAGCCACAATGAGCAGTTCTTC
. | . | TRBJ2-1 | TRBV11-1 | CASSYQVGGSEQFF | TGTGCCAGCAGCTATCAAGTTGGGGGGAGTGAGCAGTTCTTC
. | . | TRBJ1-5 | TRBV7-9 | CASSLTESPQHF | TGTGCCAGCAGCCTGACAGAATCGCCCCAGCATTTT
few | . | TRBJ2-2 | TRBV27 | CASSFGQPNTGELFF | TGTGCCAGCAGTTTTGGACAGCCAAACACCGGGGAGCTGTTTTTT
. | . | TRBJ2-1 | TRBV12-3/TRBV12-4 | CASSTGGRGNKQFF | TGTGCCAGCTCCACAGGCGGCAGGGGCAATAAGCAGTTCTTC
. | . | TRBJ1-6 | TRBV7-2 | CASSLGQTSPLHF | TGTGCCAGCAGCCTTGGACAGACTTCACCCCTCCACTTT
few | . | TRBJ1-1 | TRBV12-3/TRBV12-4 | CASSLMRTTEAFF | TGTGCCAGCAGTTTAATGCGGACCACTGAAGCTTTCTTT
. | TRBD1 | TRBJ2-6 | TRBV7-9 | CASSLGSGQYSGANVLTF | TGTGCCAGCAGCTTGGGGTCGGGACAGTACTCTGGGGCCAACGTCCTGACTTTC
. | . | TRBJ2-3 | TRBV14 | CASSPNRRTSTDTQYF | TGTGCCAGCAGCCCAAACCGCAGAACTAGCACAGATACGCAGTATTTT
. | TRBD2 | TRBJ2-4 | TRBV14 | CASSQDGLAGARGIQYF | TGTGCCAGCAGCCAAGACGGGCTAGCGGGGGCCAGGGGCATTCAGTACTTC
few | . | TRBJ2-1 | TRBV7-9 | CAGNPPGGGMVDNEQFF | TGTGCCGGCAACCCCCCGGGCGGCGGGATGGTAGACAATGAGCAGTTCTTC
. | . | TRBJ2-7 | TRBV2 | CASMGRDDTYEQYF | TGTGCCAGCATGGGACGGGATGATACCTACGAGCAGTACTTC
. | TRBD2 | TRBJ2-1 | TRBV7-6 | CASSPRTSSTYNEQFF | TGTGCCAGCAGCCCGAGGACTAGCAGTACCTACAATGAGCAGTTCTTC
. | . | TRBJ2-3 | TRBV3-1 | CASSQIRDSITDTQYF | TGTGCCAGCAGCCAGATCCGGGACTCCATAACAGATACGCAGTATTTT
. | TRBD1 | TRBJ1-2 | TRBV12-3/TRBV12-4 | CASSPLTGGYVYGYTF | TGTGCCAGCAGTCCTTTGACAGGGGGCTATGTCTATGGCTACACCTTC
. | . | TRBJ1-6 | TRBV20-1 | CSASEVSSYNSPLHF | TGCAGTGCTAGTGAGGTCAGCTCCTATAATTCACCCCTCCACTTT
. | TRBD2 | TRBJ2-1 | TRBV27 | CASSPGTTYNEQFF | TGTGCCAGCAGTCCCGGGACTACGTACAATGAGCAGTTCTTC
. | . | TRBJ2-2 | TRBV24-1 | CATSDLRADLKNTGELFF | TGTGCCACCAGTGATTTGAGGGCCGATCTCAAGAACACCGGGGAGCTGTTTTTT
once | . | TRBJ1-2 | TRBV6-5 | CASSPTGLITYGYTF | TGCGCCAGCAGTCCCACAGGGTTAATCACGTATGGCTACACCTTC
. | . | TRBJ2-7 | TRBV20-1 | CSAQPPGTDTYEQYF | TGCAGTGCCCAGCCCCCCGGGACGGACACCTACGAGCAGTACTTC
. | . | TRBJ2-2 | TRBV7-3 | CASSLWDTPQQPNTGELFF | TGTGCCAGCAGCTTATGGGACACACCGCAACAACCGAACACCGGGGAGCTGTTTTTT
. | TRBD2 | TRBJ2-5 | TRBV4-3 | CASSQDQGGTSIETQYF | TGCGCCAGCAGCCAAGATCAGGGCGGGACTAGTATTGAGACCCAGTACTTC
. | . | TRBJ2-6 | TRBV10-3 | CAISDQTGTPGANVRTF | TGTGCCATCAGTGACCAGACCGGGACCCCTGGGGCCAACGTCCGGACTTTC
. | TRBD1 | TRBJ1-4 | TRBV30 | CAWSGTATNEKLFF | TGTGCCTGGAGCGGGACAGCAACTAATGAAAAACTGTTTTTT
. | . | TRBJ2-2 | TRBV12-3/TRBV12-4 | CASSLVLTGELFF | TGTGCCAGCAGTTTAGTGCTCACCGGGGAGCTGTTTTTT
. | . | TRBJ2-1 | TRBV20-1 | CSARDRGSGPRSSYNEQFF | TGCAGTGCTAGAGATCGCGGTAGCGGACCTCGAAGCTCCTACAATGAGCAGTTCTTC
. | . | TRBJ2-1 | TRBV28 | CASSLLAKGDNEQFF | TGTGCCAGCAGTTTACTGGCTAAAGGGGACAATGAGCAGTTCTTC
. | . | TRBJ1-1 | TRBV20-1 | CSASDRGGGSTEAFF | TGCAGTGCCTCCGATCGGGGGGGCGGGAGCACTGAAGCTTTCTTT
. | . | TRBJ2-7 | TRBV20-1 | CSERRTTYEQYF | TGCAGTGAAAGGAGGACTACCTACGAGCAGTACTTC
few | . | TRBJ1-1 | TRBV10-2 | CASGPGLLEAFF | TGCGCCAGCGGACCGGGACTTCTTGAAGCTTTCTTT
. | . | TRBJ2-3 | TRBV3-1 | CASSQVLDTQYF | TGTGCCAGCAGCCAAGTGCTCGATACGCAGTATTTT
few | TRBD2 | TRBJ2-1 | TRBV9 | CASSVEGTSGSGEQFF | TGTGCCAGCAGCGTGGAGGGGACTAGCGGGAGCGGTGAGCAGTTCTTC
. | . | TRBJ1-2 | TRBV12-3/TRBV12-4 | CAGSLARGTASGAYGYTF | TGTGCCGGCAGTTTAGCGAGGGGGACCGCCTCAGGGGCCTATGGCTACACCTTC
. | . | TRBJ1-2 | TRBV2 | CASSGNPYGYTF | TGTGCCAGCAGTGGGAACCCCTATGGCTACACCTTC
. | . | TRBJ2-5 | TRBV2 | CASSRGINQETQYF | TGTGCCAGCAGCCGGGGGATAAATCAAGAGACCCAGTACTTC
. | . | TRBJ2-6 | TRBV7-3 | CASRESSGANVLTF | TGTGCCAGCCGCGAAAGCTCTGGGGCCAACGTCCTGACTTTC
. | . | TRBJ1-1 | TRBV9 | CASSGPLSTEAFF | TGTGCCAGCAGCGGCCCTTTGAGCACTGAAGCTTTCTTT
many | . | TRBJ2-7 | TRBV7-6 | CASSFGSPLTYEQYF | TGTGCCAGCAGCTTCGGCAGCCCCCTAACCTACGAGCAGTACTTC
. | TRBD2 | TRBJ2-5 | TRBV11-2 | CAVGASGKETQYF | TGTGCCGTTGGGGCTAGCGGGAAGGAGACCCAGTACTTC